A single T cell receptor (beta chain) is shown here with its context. This clonotype has at least ten counts. This receptor's antigen is unknown. No per-base quality is available; no much larger clone lies one base away. This sample is part of a study of prognosis after radiotherapy for stage I lung cancer (dated by TCRdb to about 2021). About the study as a whole: Between early 2018 and January 2019, approximately 18 stage I NSCLC patients were enrolled in Nanjing, China. SBRT was delivered in 3 to 5 fractions with a biologically effective dose of at least 100 Gy, and image-guided IMRT or VMAT was used for delivery. The study sequenced about 38 blood samples from 19 patients, one before and one after SBRT per patient. The cohort was made up of some twelve men and over 5 women, with a median age of around 70 years and an age range of 53 to 84 years. About 20% of the 19 patients developed distant metastases after SBRT, at a median of around seven months; the other 15 showed no significant progression. No patient received concurrent therapy alongside SBRT. The study profiled peripheral blood TCR beta repertoires from stage I NSCLC patients before and after stereotactic body radiotherapy and related them to distant failure. All patients were regarded as medically inoperable, because of comorbidities in more than ten patients and refusal of surgery in six or seven patients. About 5 patients had oligometastatic NSCLC after their primary tumor was surgically resected, and fourteen patients had newly diagnosed primary stage I lung tumors. Tumor histology was squamous cell carcinoma in over 5 patients and adenocarcinoma in roughly 12.

All patients had node-negative disease on CT and PET/CT, and none had a history of other malignancies or had previously received chemotherapy or radiotherapy. Six milliliters of peripheral venous blood were drawn into EDTA tubes at each of two time points. PBMCs were isolated by Ficoll-Paque Plus density-gradient centrifugation. Right after collection, samples were placed at -80 degrees C and kept there until analysis. V and J are truncated by 0 bases and 6 bases respectively, leaving an intervening sequence of 12 bases. There are 14 amino acids in the CDR3, from cysteine to phenylalanine inclusive. Only CDR3 DNA remains: 42 bases, in frame from the first base. Sequences MNHEY (CDR1) and SVGAGI (CDR2) are obtained from the germline V gene. Study-level results and caveats: The small cohort and short follow-up limited the study, so independent validation of the findings is needed. All reported P values were unadjusted for multiple comparisons. A decrease in unique TCR clone counts was observed after SBRT (median around 10,000 before versus some 7,000 after; Wilcoxon paired P=0.011). No determination of tumor specificity was made for expanded TCR clones. Differences in TRBV and TRBJ usage frequencies by metastasis status were reportedly observed in two V genes at baseline and in nine V and two J genes after SBRT. Post-SBRT Shannon entropy and its change from baseline were lower in patients who developed distant metastases; baseline Shannon entropy was not associated with metastases.

Two rounds of multiplex PCR were performed to amplify the TCR beta CDR3 region from genomic DNA. In the first PCR round, primers specific to each TRBV and TRBJ gene were used, and the primer sequences were filed in Chinese patent CN105087789A. Universal primers were used in the second round of PCR. The Roche High Pure PCR Template Preparation Kit was used to extract genomic DNA from frozen PBMCs. Paired-end sequencing with 151 bp reads was performed on the libraries using an Illumina HiSeq 3000. In the authors' own workflow: CutAdapt was used to discard raw reads that did not contain the multiplex PCR primer sequences. High-quality paired reads were merged into contigs with PEAR. By alignment to reference sequences, MiXCR assigned TRB V, D and J gene segments to each contig. To remove sequencing errors, CDR3 sequences were clustered according to base quality and sequence similarity. Diversity was measured as Shannon entropy normalized by the natural log of productive TCR sequence number. Clonality was defined as one minus Shannon entropy divided by the natural log of the number of unique clonotypes. Using the Youden index from ROC curves, the researchers picked the repertoire-metric cut-offs for progression-free survival, and all analyses were carried out in R 3.5.3. TCRdb took the public reads, trimmed them with fastp at Q25, ran MiXCR for clone calling and kept in-frame beta chains. Every distinct CDR3 protein forms one entry, paired with its most common genes and DNA. TCRdb's processing, not the authors' own work, is the source of the V and J calls. A total of roughly 24,000 distinct CDR3 sequences appear in this sample, around 43% of them only once. 32% of the sample comes from the top ten.

The sequence derives from a donor at least 50 years old with non-small cell lung cancer. The V and J genes are TRBV6-5 and TRBJ2-7; no D gene is confidently identified. Source: PBMCs, taken before or after stereotactic body radiation therapy (not recorded which). The bases read TGTGCCAGCAGTTACTCGGTTTACTCCCTCGAGCAGTACTTC. Its protein is CASSYSVYSLEQYF.